The source of this T cell receptor (beta chain) is a study of blood T cell repertoires in COVID-19 (dated by TCRdb to 2020 to 2021). Some background on the complete study: Collaborator samples came from the United States, Italy and Spain and covered acute and convalescent phases of COVID-19. The prospective study material was composed of cDNA or gDNA derived from T cells, B-cell-depleted T cells, or PBMCs. Deeply sampled blood TCRbeta repertoires from subjects exposed to, actively infected with, or recovered from COVID-19 were included in the dataset. The repertoires were made available in a free public database intended to serve as a resource for research on the immune response to SARS-CoV-2. Samples came from the ongoing ImmuneRACE study (first 160 participants) plus 1,254 subjects from 6 global collaborators. Nearly every sample came with metadata listing a de-identified subject ID, COVID-19 status, age in years and sex. Where HLA class I and class II types were available, the types were taken from metadata supplied by the sample provider, not from assay-based typing.

Each collaborating institution followed its own protocols to collect whole blood in K2EDTA tubes. For TCRbeta analysis, collaborator samples were shipped as frozen whole blood, as isolated PBMCs, or as DNA extracted from either sample type. TCRbeta CDR3 regions were amplified from genomic DNA using the immunoSEQ Assay, a bias-controlled multiplex PCR. Under the source paper's analysis protocol: The number of nucleated cells in each sample was estimated by amplification of reference gene primers within the assay. To quantify the absolute abundance of each unique TCRbeta CDR3 rearrangement, sequence reads were collapsed and filtered. For each sample, productive Simpson clonality was calculated by taking the square root of Simpson's diversity index across productive rearrangements. Drawn from immuneACCESS, this table holds only the in-frame rearrangements with V and J called that TCRdb kept. Clones are partly lost; checked studies trace under half to an unresolved V gene and leave the rest unexplained. D and trimming were read from the DNA, whereas the V and J calls and clone size are those reported in that table. The sample table holds a few hundred thousand clones, of which roughly 90% were seen once. 1% to 1.5% of the sample is held by the ten biggest clonotypes.

Comments on this clone: Its antigen has not been determined. No per-base quality is available; no much larger clone lies one base away.

V was cut back by 1 base and J by 5 bases, leaving a gap of 8 bases between them. The CDR3, cysteine through phenylalanine, is 13 amino acids long. Only the CDR3 portion is preserved as DNA: 39 bases, with reading frame beginning at the first base. CDR1 LGHNA and CDR2 YNFKEQ were looked up in the germline V gene. Results and caveats for the whole study, not just this receptor: Clinical and demographic metadata were provided uncurated, with the amount varying by source and participant.

The origin of this receptor is a man in his forties or fifties with acute or convalescent COVID-19. Material: peripheral blood. In this chain, TRBV4-2 is recombined with TRBJ1-1; possibly the D gene is TRBD1, per 5 matching bases. The DNA reads as follows: TGTGCCAGCAGCCAAGTCCGACAGACTGAAGCTTTCTTT. Its protein product is CASSQVRQTEAFF.